This TCR beta chain derives from a study of cytomegalovirus exposure and HLA in healthy donors. This CDR3 contains 15 residues. 13 Jbeta primers and 60 Vbeta primers were used for the PCR. Profiling relied on immunoSEQ multiplex PCR, and the TCRdb table lists in-frame clones only, not all of them. The table includes fewer than 350,000 clones, around 90% detected once. Input material: PBMCs. This receptor was taken from a woman aged 18-35 years in good health and CMV-seronegative. The gene calls are TRBV21-1 and TRBJ2-3; no check of the table's D call, TRBD2, against the DNA was made. TRBV21-1 is a documented pseudogene. CDR3 nucleotide sequence: TGTGCCAGCAGCAAAAGGGCGGGGAGCACAGATACGCAGTATTTT. It yields the protein CASSKRAGSTDTQYF.